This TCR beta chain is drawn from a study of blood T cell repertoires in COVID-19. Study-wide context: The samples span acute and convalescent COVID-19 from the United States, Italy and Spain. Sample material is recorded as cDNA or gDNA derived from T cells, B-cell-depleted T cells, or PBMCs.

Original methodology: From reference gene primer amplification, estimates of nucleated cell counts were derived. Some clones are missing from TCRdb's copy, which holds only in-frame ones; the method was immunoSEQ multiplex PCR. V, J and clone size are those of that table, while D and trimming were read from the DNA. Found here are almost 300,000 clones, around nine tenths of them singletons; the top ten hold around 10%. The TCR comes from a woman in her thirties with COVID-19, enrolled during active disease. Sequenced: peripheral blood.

The CDR3 DNA reads TGTGCCAGTAGTGACGGGGGAGGTAATGAAAAACTGTTTTTT. It specifies CASSDGGGNEKLFF. The chain recombines TRBV19 with TRBJ1-4, with TRBD1 as a possible D gene (5 bases). V lost 5 bases to trimming and J lost 4 bases, with 11 bases between them. The CDR3 contains 14 residues. CDR1 and CDR2 from the germline V gene are LNHDA and SQIVND (reference sequence). Supplemented by reference TRBV19 and TRBJ1-4, the full variable domain reads DGGITQSPKYLFRKEGQNVTLSCEQNLNHDAMYWYRQDPGQGLRLIYYSQIVNDFQKGDIAEGYSVSREKKESFPLTVTSAQKNPTAFYLCASSDGGGNEKLFFGSGTQLSVL.